This T cell receptor (beta chain) was sequenced during a study of response to subunit inactivated influenza vaccine. The germline V and J ends were trimmed by 4 bases and 2 bases, with 1 base remaining between them. The CDR3 runs to 10 residues. Germline V gene data show CDR1 as SQVTM and CDR2 as ANQGSEA. This clonotype appeared a few times. TCRdb ran MiXCR on the RT-PCR reads and lists one entry per CDR3 protein. Here the sample spans around 790,000 distinct CDR3 sequences, around 21% being singletons. The J gene is TRBJ2-3, the V gene TRBV29-1; D is undetermined. This specimen consisted of PBMCs from blood, obtained more than 4 days after vaccination. This receptor was obtained from a man aged 45 to 65 who received an inactivated influenza vaccine. CDR3 DNA: TGCAGCGTTGCCACAGATACGCAGTATTTT. This gives the protein CSVATDTQYF.